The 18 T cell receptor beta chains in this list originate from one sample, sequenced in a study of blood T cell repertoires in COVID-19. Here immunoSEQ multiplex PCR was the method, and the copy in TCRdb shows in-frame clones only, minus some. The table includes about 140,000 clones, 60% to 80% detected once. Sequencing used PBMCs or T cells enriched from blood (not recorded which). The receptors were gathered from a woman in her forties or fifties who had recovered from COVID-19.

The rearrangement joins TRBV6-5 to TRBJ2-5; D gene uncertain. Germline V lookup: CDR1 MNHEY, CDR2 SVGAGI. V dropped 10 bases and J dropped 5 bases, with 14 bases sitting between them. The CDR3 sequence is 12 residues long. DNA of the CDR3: TGTGCCACCAAAACTAACGAGGAGACCCAGTACTTC. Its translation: CATKTNEETQYF.

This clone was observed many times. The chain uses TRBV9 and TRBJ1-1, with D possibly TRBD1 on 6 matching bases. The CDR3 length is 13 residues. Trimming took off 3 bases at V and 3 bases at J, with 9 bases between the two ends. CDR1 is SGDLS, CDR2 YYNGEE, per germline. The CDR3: CASSAGQHTEAFF. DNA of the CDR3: TGTGCCAGCAGCGCCGGACAGCACACTGAAGCTTTCTTT.

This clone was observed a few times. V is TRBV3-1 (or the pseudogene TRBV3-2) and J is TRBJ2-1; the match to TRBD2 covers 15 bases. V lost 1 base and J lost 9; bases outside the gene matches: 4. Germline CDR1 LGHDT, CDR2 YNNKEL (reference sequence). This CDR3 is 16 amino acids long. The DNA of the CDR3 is TGTGCCAGCAGCCAAGGGGGACTAGCGGGAGGAAGTGAGCAGTTCTTC. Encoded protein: CASSQGGLAGGSEQFF.

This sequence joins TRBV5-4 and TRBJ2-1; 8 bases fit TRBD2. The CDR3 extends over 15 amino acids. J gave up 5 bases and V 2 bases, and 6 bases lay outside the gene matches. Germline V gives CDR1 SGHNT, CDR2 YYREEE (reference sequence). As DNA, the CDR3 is TGTGCCAGCAGCTTACAACTAGCGGCGAACAATGAGCAGTTCTTC. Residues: CASSLQLAANNEQFF.

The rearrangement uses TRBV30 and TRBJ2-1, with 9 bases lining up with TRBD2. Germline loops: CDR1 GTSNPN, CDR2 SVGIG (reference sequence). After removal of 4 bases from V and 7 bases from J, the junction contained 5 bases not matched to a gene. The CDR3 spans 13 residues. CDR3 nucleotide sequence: TGTGCCTGGACCGGACTAGCGATGAATGAGCAGTTCTTC. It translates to CAWTGLAMNEQFF. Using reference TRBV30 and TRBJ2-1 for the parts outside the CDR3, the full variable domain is SQTIHQWPATLVQPVGSPLSLECTVEGTSNPNLYWYRQAAGRGLQLLFYSVGIGQISSEVPQNLSASRPQDRQFILSSKKLLLSDSGFYLCAWTGLAMNEQFFGPGTRLTVL.

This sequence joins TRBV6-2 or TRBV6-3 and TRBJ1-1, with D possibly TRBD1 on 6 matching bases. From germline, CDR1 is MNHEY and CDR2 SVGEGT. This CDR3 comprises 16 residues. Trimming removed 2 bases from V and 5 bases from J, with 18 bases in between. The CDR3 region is CASSYIPLTGKTEAFF. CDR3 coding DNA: TGTGCCAGCAGTTACATCCCTTTAACAGGGAAGACTGAAGCTTTCTTT.

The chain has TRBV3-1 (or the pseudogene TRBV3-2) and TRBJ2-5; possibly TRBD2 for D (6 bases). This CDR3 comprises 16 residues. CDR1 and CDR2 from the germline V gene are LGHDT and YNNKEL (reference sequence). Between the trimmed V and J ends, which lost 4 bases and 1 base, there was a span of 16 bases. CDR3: CASSPSLATLQETQYF. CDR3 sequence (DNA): TGTGCCAGCAGCCCCAGTCTAGCGACCCTCCAAGAGACCCAGTACTTC.

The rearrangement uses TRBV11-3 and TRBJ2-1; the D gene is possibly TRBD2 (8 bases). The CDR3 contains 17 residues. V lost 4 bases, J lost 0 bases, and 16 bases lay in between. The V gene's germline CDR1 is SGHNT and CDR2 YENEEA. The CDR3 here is CASSSGGRGLSYNEQFF. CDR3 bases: TGTGCCAGCAGCTCGGGGGGGAGGGGGCTCTCCTACAATGAGCAGTTCTTC.

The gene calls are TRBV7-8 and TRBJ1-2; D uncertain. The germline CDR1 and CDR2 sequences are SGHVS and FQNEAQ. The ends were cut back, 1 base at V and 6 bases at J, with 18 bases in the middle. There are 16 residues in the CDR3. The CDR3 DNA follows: TGTGCCAGCAGCTTAGGGCGGCAGTACTCTACCAATGGCTACACCTTC. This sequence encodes CASSLGRQYSTNGYTF.

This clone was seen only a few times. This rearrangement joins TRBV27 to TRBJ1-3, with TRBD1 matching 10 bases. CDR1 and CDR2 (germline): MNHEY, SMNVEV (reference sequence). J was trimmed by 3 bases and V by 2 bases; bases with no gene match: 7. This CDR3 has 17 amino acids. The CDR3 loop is CASSLTTGGLYGNTIYF. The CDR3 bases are TGTGCCAGCAGTTTAACGACAGGGGGCTTATATGGAAACACCATATATTTT.

The CDR3 coding sequence is TGTGCCAGCAGCTCGGGGGGGACAGGGGCCGCCTGGAATCAGCCCCAGCATTTT. Residues: CASSSGGTGAAWNQPQHF. V usage is TRBV7-9 and J usage is TRBJ1-5; 10 positions agree with TRBD1. Germline CDR1 reads SEHNR; CDR2 reads FQNEAQ (reference sequence). The CDR3 has 18 residues. The V and J ends lost 4 bases and 4 bases, in that order; junction bases with no gene match: 13.

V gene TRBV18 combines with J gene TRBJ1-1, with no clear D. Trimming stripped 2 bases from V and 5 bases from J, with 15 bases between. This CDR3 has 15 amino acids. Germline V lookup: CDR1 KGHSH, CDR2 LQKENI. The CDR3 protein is CASSPWVTPGTEAFF. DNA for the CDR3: TGTGCCAGCTCACCATGGGTCACTCCCGGGACTGAAGCTTTCTTT.

CDR3 coding DNA: TGTGCCTGGAGTCCCCGGGTCGCCTTAACCCACAACTATGGCTACACCTTC. Translation gives CAWSPRVALTHNYGYTF. The chain recombines TRBV30 with TRBJ1-2; no definite D call. The CDR3 runs 17 residues. Trimming stripped 2 bases from V and 2 bases from J, with 21 bases between. Germline assignment: CDR1 GTSNPN and CDR2 SVGIG (reference sequence).

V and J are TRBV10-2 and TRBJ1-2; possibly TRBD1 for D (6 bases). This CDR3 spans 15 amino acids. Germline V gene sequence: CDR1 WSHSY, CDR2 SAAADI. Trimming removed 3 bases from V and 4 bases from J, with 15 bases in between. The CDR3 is CASSDPNRDPYGYTF. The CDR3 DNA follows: TGCGCCAGCAGTGACCCAAACAGGGACCCCTATGGCTACACCTTC.

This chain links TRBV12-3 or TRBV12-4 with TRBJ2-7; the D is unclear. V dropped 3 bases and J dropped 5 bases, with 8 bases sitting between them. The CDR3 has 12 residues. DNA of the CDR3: TGTGCCAGCAGTTTTGGAGCGAACGAGCAGTACTTC. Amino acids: CASSFGANEQYF.

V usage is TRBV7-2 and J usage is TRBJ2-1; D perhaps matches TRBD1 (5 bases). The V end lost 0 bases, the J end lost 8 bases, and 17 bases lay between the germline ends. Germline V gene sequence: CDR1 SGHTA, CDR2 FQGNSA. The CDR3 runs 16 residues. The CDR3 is CASSLAGRGRADEQFF. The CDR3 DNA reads TGTGCCAGCAGCTTAGCTGGTCGAGGCAGGGCCGATGAGCAGTTCTTC.

The CDR3 sequence: CASSLYQGPNSPLHF. The CDR3 nucleotides are TGTGCCAGCAGTTTGTATCAGGGGCCTAATTCACCCCTCCACTTT. The V and J genes are TRBV28 and TRBJ1-6, with a weak D call TRBD1 (6 bases). This CDR3 contains 15 residues. Germline CDR1 and CDR2: MDHEN and SYDVKM. V was clipped by 3 bases and J by 6 bases, with 12 bases between them.

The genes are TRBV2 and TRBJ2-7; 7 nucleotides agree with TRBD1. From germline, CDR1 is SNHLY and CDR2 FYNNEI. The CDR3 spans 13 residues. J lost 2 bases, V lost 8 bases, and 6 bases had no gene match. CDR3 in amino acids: CASGPGGTYEQYF. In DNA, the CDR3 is TGTGCCAGCGGCCCAGGGGGTACCTACGAGCAGTACTTC.